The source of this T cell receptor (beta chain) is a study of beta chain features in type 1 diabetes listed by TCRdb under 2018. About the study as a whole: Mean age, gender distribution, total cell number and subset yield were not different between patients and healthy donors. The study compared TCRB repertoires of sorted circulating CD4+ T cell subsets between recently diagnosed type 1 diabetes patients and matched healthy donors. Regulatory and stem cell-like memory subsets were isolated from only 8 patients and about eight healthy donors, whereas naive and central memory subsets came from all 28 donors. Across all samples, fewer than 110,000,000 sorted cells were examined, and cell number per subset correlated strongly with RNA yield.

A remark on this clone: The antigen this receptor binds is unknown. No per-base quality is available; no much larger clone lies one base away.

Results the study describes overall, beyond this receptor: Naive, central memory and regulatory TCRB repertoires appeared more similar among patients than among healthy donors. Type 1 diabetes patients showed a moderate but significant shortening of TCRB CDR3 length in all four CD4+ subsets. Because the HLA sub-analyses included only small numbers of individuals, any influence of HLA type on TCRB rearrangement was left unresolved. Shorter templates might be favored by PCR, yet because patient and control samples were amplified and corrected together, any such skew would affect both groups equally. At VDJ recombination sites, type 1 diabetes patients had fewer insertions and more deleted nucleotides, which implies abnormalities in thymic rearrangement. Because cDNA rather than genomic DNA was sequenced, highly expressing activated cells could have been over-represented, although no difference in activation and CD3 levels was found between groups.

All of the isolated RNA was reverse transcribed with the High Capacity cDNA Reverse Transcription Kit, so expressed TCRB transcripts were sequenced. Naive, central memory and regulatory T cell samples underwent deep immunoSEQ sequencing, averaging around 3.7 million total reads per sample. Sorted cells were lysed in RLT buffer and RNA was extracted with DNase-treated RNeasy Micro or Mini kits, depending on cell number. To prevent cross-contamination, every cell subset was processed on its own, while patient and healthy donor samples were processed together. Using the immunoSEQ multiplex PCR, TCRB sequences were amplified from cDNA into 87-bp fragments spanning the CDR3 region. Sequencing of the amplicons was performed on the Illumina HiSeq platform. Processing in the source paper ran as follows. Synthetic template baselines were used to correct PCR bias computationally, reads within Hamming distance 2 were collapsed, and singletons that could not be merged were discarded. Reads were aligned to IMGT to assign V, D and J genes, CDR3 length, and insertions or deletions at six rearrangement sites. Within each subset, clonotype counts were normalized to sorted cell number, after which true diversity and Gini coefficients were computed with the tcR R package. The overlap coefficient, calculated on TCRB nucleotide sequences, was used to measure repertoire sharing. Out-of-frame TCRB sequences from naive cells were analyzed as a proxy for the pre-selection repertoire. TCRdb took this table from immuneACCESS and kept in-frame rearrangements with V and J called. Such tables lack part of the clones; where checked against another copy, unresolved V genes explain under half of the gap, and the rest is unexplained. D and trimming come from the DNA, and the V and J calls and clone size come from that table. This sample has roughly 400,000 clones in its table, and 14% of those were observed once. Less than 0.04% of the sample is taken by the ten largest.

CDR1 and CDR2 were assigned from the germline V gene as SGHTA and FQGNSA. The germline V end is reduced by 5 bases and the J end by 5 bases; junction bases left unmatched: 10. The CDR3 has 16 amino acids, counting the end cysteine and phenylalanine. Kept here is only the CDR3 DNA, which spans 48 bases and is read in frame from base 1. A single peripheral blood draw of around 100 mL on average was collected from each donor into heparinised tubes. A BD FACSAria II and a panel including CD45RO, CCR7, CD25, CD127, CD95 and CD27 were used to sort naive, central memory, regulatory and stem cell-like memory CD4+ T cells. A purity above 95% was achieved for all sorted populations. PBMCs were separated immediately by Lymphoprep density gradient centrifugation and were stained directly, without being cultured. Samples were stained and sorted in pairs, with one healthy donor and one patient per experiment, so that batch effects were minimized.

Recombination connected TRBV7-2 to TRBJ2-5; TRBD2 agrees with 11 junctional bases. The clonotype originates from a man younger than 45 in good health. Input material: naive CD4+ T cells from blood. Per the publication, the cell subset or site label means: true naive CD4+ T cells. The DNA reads TGTGCCAGCAGCGTAGGCCTAGCGGGGGGCCGGGAGACCCAGTACTTC. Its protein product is CASSVGLAGGRETQYF.